The present T cell receptor (beta chain) was sequenced within a study of T cells expressing NK-cell markers. Study information: The authors derived TCR beta repertoires from sorted CD3+CD56+NKG2C+, CD3+CD56+NKG2C- and CD3+CD56-NKG2C+ T cells. Study outcomes and limitations: Dominant NKG2C+ clonotypes accounted for about 1.0-7.0% of CD8+ T cells in 5 to 7 donors. A handful of donors likewise had their CD3+CD56-NKG2C+ fraction led by these clonotypes.

Germline CDR1 and CDR2: SGHDT and YYEEEE. The CDR3 is 13 amino acids. On this clonotype itself: Its antigen is still unknown.

It was by 5'RACE template switching with UMIs that TCR beta cDNA was made. TCRdb re-called the 5' RACE reads and catalogs CDR3 proteins one per entry, DNA excluded. The sample holds more than 400,000 distinct CDR3 sequences. Sequencing used blood T cells: a sorted CD56 or NKG2C T cell subset, CD4+ or CD8+ T cells, or bulk PBMC T cells (not recorded which). The receptor comes from a woman aged 18-69 years in good health. J is TRBJ2-5 and V is TRBV5-6. The CDR3 here is CASSLWLQETQYF.